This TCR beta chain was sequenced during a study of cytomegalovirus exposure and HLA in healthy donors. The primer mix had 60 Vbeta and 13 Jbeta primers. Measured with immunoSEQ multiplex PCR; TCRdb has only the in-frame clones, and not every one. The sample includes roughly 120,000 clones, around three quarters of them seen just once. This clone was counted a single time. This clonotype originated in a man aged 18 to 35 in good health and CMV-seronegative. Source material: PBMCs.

The CDR3 is CASRPPGAGQPQHF. Written as DNA, the CDR3 is TGTGCCAGCAGACCTCCGGGAGCGGGTCAGCCCCAGCATTTT. The chain links TRBV28 to TRBJ1-5; D is uncertain. This CDR3 comprises 14 residues. V dropped 6 bases and J dropped 6 bases, with 15 bases sitting between them. Germline loops: CDR1 MDHEN, CDR2 SYDVKM.